A single sample is the source of the 7 T cell receptor beta chains below, sequenced in a study of blood T cells in healthy people across ages (dated by TCRdb to the mid-2010s). Receptor libraries were prepared by 5' RACE. Reads for this sample came from an Illumina HiSeq 2500. A second about 6 to 11 cycle PCR used a sample-barcoded 5' primer and a J-beta primer mix. TCRdb handled the public reads itself, with Q25 trimming in fastp and clone calling in MiXCR, and kept productive beta chains. Entries are consolidated by CDR3 protein sequence, retaining the most common genes and DNA. This sample holds 800,000 or so distinct CDR3 sequences; approximately 65% were observed only once. The ten largest clones take up roughly 25% of the sample. Sequencing was done on a sample of blood. The receptor set was obtained from a young man in good health.

This clonotype occurred a few times. The J gene is TRBJ2-1, the V gene TRBV4-2; perhaps TRBD1 as D (6 bases). Germline-derived CDR1 and CDR2 are LGHNA and YNFKEQ. The germline V and J ends were trimmed by 0 bases and 8 bases, with 20 bases remaining between them. The CDR3 extends over 17 amino acids. CDR3 region: CASSQERGFGRGYEQFF. Written as DNA, the CDR3 is TGTGCCAGCAGCCAAGAAAGGGGATTTGGCAGGGGCTATGAGCAGTTCTTC.

The chain recombines TRBV7-2 with TRBJ2-3; 10 bases align to TRBD1. CDR3 length: 16 amino acids. The V segment lost 2 bases and the J segment 3 bases; nucleotides outside the gene matches: 5. Germline loops: CDR1 SGHTA, CDR2 FQGNSA. In DNA form, the CDR3 reads TGTGCCAGCAGCTTATCAGACAGGGGGCTAACAGATACGCAGTATTTT. It specifies CASSLSDRGLTDTQYF. Full variable domain (rest looked up from reference TRBV7-2 and TRBJ2-3): GAGVSQSPSNKVTEKGKDVELRCDPISGHTALYWYRQSLGQGLEFLIYFQGNSAPDKSGLPSDRFSAERTGGSVSTLTIQRTQQEDSAVYLCASSLSDRGLTDTQYFGPGTRLTVL.

The chain uses TRBV6-5 and TRBJ2-3; D call uncertain. The V gene's germline CDR1 is MNHEY and CDR2 SVGAGI. This CDR3 contains 14 residues. V was pared by 7 bases and J by 0 bases, with 11 bases between. This CDR3 is CASKGRYSTDTQYF. The CDR3 DNA reads as TGTGCCAGCAAAGGACGGTATAGCACAGATACGCAGTATTTT.

The chain joins TRBV29-1 to TRBJ2-3; D ambiguous. V was clipped by 4 bases and J by 3 bases, with 8 bases between them. Germline V CDR1 and CDR2: SQVTM, ANQGSEA. This CDR3 has 12 residues. The chain's CDR3 is CSVGSQTDTQYF. The DNA of the CDR3 is TGCAGCGTTGGGTCCCAAACAGATACGCAGTATTTT.

This chain uses TRBV21-1 with TRBJ2-7; TRBD1, the table's D call, lacks a check against the DNA. TRBV21-1 is a pseudogene locus. This CDR3 is built from 16 residues. CDR3 sequence reads: CASSKGERCRPREQYF. The CDR3 DNA reads TGTGCCAGCAGCAAAGGGGAGAGGTGCCGCCCTAGGGAGCAGTACTTC.

The CDR3 protein is CASSYSAGGGDTQYF. CDR3 DNA: TGTGCCAGCAGTTACTCGGCGGGCGGAGGCGATACGCAGTATTTT. The chain couples TRBV6-5 to TRBJ2-3, with TRBD2 as a possible D gene (5 bases). CDR1 MNHEY and CDR2 SVGAGI come from the germline V gene. The CDR3 sequence is 15 residues long. Trimming shortened V by 0 bases and J by 6 bases, and 13 bases separated the two germline ends.

The rearrangement links TRBV7-9 to TRBJ1-2; D call uncertain. Germline values: CDR1 SEHNR, CDR2 FQNEAQ (reference sequence). This CDR3 has 17 amino acids. With 3 bases removed from V and 4 bases from J, the gap between germline ends came to 21 bases. CDR3 in DNA: TGTGCCAGCAGCTTCGAGTCAGGCGCCCTTACCCTCTATGGCTACACCTTC. Protein sequence: CASSFESGALTLYGYTF.